This TCR beta chain was identified in a study of shared clonotypes between healthy human individuals. Note on this clone: Antigen unknown.

Study-level results: Larger richness was generally estimated for naive than memory subsets. Clonotypes which were not shared had lower generation probabilities than clonotypes that all four donors shared.

Donors, without exception, were Caucasian adults residing in Nashville, Tennessee. A split of CD4+ cells into CD45RA+ naive and CD45RA-negative memory subsets was performed. Here immunoSEQ multiplex PCR was the method, and the copy in TCRdb shows in-frame clones only, minus some. This table has under 2,500,000 clones, around 95% appearing once. The sequence was obtained from a man aged 18 to 30 in good health. Input material: naive CD4+ T cells sorted from blood. Subset: CD45RA+ positively selected.

The CDR3 DNA sequence: TGTGCCAGCATCGGGACCGACTATGGCTACACCTTC. Encoded protein: CASIGTDYGYTF. J is TRBJ1-2 and V is TRBV2; perhaps TRBD1 as D (5 bases). The CDR3 consists of 12 residues. Germline V gene sequence: CDR1 SNHLY, CDR2 FYNNEI. V lost 7 bases to trimming and J lost 3 bases, with 9 bases between them.